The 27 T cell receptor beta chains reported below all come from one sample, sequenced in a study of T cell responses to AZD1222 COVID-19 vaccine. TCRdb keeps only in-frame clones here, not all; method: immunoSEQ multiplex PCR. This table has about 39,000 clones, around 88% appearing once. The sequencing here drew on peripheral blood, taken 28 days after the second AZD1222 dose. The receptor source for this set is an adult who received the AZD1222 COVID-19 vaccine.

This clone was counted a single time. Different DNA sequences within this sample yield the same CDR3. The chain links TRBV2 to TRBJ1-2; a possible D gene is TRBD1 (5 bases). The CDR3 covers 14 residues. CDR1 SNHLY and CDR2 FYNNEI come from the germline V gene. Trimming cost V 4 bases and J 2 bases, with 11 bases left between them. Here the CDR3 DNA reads TGTGCCAGCAGTGCGGGACGGACAAACTATGGCTACACCTTC. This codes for CASSAGRTNYGYTF.

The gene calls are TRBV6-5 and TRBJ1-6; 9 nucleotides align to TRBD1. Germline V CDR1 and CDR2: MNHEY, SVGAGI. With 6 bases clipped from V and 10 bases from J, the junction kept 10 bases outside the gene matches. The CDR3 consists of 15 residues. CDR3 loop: CASSLPGQGNSPLHF. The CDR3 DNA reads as TGTGCCAGCAGCCTGCCGGGACAGGGTAACTCACCCCTCCACTTT.

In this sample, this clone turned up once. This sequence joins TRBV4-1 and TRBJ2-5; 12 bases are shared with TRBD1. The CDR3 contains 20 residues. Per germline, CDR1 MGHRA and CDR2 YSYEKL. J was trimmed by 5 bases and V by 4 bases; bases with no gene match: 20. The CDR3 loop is CASSLQSGFTRDRGPETQYF. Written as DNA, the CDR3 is TGCGCCAGCAGCCTGCAATCAGGATTTACCCGGGACAGGGGGCCTGAGACCCAGTACTTC.

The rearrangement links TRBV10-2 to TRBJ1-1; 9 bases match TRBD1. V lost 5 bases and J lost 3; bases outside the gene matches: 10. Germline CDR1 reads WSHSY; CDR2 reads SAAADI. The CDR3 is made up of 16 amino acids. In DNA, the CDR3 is TGCGCCAGCAGTAAACCCGGGACAGGGCAGGACACTGAAGCTTTCTTT. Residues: CASSKPGTGQDTEAFF.

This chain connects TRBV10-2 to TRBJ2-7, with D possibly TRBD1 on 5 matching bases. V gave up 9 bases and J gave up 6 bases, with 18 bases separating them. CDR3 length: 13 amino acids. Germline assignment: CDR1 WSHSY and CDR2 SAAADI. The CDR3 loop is CASSQQAGAEQYF. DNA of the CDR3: TGCGCCAGTTCACAACAGGCTGGGGCCGAGCAGTACTTC.

CDR3 nucleotide sequence: TGTGCCAGCAGCTTGGCCGAGGCAGGGGTGGGGGAGACCCAGTACTTC. Protein: CASSLAEAGVGETQYF. V is TRBV5-4 and J is TRBJ2-5, with D tentatively TRBD1 (6 bases). The V end was cut by 0 bases, the J end by 5 bases, with 17 bases between. CDR3 length: 16 amino acids. The V gene's germline CDR1 is SGHNT and CDR2 YYREEE (reference sequence).

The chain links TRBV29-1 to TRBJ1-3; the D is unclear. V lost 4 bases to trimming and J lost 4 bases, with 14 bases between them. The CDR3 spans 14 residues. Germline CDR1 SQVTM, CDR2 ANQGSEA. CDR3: CSVGLNRAGNTIYF. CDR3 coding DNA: TGCAGCGTTGGACTCAACCGGGCCGGAAACACCATATATTTT.

The CDR3 region has the DNA TGCGCCAGCAGCCAAGATCGCTCGGCTTCCTACGAGCAGTACTTC. This codes for CASSQDRSASYEQYF. The chain has TRBV4-3 and TRBJ2-7; D ambiguous. The CDR3 sequence is 15 residues long. Germline loops: CDR1 LGHNA, CDR2 YSLEER. V was clipped by 0 bases and J by 1 base, with 10 bases between them.

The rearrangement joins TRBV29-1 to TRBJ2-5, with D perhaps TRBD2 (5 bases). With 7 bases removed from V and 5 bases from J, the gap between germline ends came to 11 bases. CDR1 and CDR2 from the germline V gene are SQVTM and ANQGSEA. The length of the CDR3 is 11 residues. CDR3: CSAPRGETQYF. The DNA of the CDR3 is TGCAGCGCCCCTCGAGGGGAGACCCAGTACTTC.

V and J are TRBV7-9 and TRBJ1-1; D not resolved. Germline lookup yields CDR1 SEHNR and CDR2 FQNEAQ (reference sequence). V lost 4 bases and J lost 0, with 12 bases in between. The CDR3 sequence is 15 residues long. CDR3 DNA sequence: TGTGCCAGCAGCTCCGATTTAACCCTGAACACTGAAGCTTTCTTT. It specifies CASSSDLTLNTEAFF. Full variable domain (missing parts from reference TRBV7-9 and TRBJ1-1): DTGVSQNPRHKITKRGQNVTFRCDPISEHNRLYWYRQTLGQGPEFLTYFQNEAQLEKSRLLSDRFSAERPKGSFSTLEIQRTEQGDSAMYLCASSSDLTLNTEAFFGQGTRLTVV.

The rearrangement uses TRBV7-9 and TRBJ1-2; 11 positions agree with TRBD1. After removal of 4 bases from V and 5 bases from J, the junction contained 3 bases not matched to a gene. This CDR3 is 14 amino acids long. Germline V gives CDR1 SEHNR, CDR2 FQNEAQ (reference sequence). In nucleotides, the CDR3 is TGTGCCAGCAGCTCCGGGACAGGGGGGTATGGCTACACCTTC. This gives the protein CASSSGTGGYGYTF.

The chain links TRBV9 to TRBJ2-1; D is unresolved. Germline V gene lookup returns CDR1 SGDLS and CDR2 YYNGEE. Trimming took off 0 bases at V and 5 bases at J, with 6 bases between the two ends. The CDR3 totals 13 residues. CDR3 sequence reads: CASSVAGNNEQFF. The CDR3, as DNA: TGTGCCAGCAGCGTAGCCGGAAACAATGAGCAGTTCTTC.

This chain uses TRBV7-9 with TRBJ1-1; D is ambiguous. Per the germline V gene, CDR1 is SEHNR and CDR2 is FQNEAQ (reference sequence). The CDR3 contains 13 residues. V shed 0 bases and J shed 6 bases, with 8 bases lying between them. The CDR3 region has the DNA TGTGCCAGCAGCTTAGCCACCGGGTCTGAAGCTTTCTTT. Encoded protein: CASSLATGSEAFF.

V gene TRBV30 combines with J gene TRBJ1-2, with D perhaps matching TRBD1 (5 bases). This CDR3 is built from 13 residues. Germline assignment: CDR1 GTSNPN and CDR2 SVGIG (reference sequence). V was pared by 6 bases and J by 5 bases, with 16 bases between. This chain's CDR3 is CACRGTTYYGYTF. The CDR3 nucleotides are TGTGCCTGCCGCGGGACCACTTATTATGGCTACACCTTC.

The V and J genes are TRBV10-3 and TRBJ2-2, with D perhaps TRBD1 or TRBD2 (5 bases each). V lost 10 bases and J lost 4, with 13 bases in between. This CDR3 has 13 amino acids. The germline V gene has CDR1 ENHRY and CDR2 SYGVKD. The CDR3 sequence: CATRGPRTGELFF. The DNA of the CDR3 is TGTGCCACCCGGGGACCCCGCACCGGGGAGCTGTTTTTT.

CDR3 nucleotide sequence: TGTGCCAGCACCATAACAGGGTCCGGCTACACCTTC. Amino acid sequence: CASTITGSGYTF. The gene calls are TRBV3-1 (or the pseudogene TRBV3-2) and TRBJ1-2; TRBD1 might be the D (6 bases). Germline-derived CDR1 and CDR2 are LGHDT and YNNKEL (reference sequence). The CDR3 contains 12 residues. Trimming left V 7 bases short and J 8 bases short, with 14 bases between.

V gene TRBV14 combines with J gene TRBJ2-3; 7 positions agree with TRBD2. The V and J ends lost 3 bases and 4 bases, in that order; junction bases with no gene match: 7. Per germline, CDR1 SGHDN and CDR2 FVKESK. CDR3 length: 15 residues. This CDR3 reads CASSHQRGGSDTQYF. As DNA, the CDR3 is TGTGCCAGCAGCCACCAGCGGGGAGGATCAGATACGCAGTATTTT.

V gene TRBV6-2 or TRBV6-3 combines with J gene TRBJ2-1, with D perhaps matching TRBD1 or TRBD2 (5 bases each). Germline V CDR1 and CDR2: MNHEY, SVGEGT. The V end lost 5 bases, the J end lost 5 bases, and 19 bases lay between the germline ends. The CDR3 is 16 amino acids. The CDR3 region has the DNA TGTGCCAGCAGTACGCCGGGACCTAACACCGACAATGAGCAGTTCTTC. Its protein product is CASSTPGPNTDNEQFF.

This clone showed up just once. This CDR3 is CASSFSPPTGKGEAFF. CDR3 sequence (DNA): TGTGCCAGCAGTTTTTCCCCACCTACAGGGAAGGGTGAAGCTTTCTTT. The V and J genes are TRBV27 and TRBJ1-1, with D possibly matching TRBD1 (6 bases). CDR1 and CDR2 from the germline V gene are MNHEY and SMNVEV (reference sequence). V was clipped by 3 bases and J by 7 bases, with 21 bases between them. CDR3 length: 16 residues.

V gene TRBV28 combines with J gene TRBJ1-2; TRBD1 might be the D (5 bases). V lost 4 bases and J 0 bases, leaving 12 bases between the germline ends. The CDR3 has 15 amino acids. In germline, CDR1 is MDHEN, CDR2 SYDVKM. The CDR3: CASSSRDSSNYGYTF. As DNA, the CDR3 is TGTGCCAGCAGTTCCAGAGACAGCTCTAACTATGGCTACACCTTC.

For the CDR3, the DNA is TGTGCCAGCAGTTTAGGTCTCAGGCTATCCCTCCACTTT. It codes for CASSLGLRLSLHF. This rearrangement joins TRBV12-3 or TRBV12-4 to TRBJ1-6, with D unresolved. This CDR3 is built from 13 residues. V was shortened by 1 base and J by 14 bases, with 12 bases between the two germline ends.

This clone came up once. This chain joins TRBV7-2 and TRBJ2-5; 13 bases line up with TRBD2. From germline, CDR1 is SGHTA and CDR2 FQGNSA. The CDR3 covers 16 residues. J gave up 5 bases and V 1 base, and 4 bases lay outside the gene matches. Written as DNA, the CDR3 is TGTGCCAGCAGCTTAGGGGGACTAGCGGGAATGGAGACCCAGTACTTC. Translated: CASSLGGLAGMETQYF.

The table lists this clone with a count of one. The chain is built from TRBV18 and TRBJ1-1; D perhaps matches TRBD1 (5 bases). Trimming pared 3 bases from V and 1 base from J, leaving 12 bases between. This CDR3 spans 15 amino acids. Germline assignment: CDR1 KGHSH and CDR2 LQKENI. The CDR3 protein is CASSPSGESNTEAFF. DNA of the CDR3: TGTGCCAGCTCACCCTCGGGGGAATCGAACACTGAAGCTTTCTTT.

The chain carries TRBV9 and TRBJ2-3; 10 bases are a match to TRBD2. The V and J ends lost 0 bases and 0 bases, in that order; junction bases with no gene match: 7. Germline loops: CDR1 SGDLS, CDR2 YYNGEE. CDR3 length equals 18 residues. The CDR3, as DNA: TGTGCCAGCAGCGTAGGCCTAGCGGGAGTGTTAAGCACAGATACGCAGTATTTT. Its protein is CASSVGLAGVLSTDTQYF.

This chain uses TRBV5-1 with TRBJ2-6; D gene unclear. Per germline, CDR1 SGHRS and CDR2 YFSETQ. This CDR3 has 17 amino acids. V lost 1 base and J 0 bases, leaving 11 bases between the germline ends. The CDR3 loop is CASSLSVFLSGANVLTF. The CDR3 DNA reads TGCGCCAGCAGCTTGTCGGTTTTTCTCTCTGGGGCCAACGTCCTGACTTTC.

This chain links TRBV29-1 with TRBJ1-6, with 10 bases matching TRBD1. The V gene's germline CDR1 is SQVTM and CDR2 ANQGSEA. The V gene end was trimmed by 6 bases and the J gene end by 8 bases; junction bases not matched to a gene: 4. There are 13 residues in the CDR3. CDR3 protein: CSVGTGEHSPLHF. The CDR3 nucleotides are TGCAGCGTCGGGACAGGGGAGCATTCACCCCTCCACTTT. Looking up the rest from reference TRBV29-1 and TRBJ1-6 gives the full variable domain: SAVISQKPSRDICQRGTSLTIQCQVDSQVTMMFWYRQQPGQSLTLIATANQGSEATYESGFVIDKFPISRPNLTFSTLTVSNMSPEDSSIYLCSVGTGEHSPLHFGNGTRLTVT.

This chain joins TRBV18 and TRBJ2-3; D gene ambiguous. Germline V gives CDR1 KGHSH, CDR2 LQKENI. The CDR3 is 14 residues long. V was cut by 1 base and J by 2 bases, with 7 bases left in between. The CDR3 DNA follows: TGTGCCAGCTCACCACTCTCCGACACAGATACGCAGTATTTT. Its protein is CASSPLSDTDTQYF.